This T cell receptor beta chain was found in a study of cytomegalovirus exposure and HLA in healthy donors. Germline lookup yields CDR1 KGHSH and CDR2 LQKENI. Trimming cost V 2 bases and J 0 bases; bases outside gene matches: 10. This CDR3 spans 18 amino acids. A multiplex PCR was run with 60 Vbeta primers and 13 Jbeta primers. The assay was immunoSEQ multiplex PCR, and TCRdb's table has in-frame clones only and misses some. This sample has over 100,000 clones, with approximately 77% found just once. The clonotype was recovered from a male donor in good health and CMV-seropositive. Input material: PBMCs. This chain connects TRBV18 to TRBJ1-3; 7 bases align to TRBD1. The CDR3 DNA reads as TGTGCCAGCTCACCATGGGCTCGGGGACAGATCTCTGGAAACACCATATATTTT. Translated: CASSPWARGQISGNTIYF.